Below, 5 T cell receptor beta chains from the same sample are listed, as sequenced in a study of blood T cell repertoires in COVID-19. TCRdb's copy holds only in-frame clones and misses some; the assay was immunoSEQ multiplex PCR. The sample lists 120,000 or so clones, 69% occurring once. The specimen sequenced was peripheral blood. Receptors originate from a woman between 65 and 79 years old with acute or convalescent COVID-19.

This clone was observed a handful of times. The chain uses TRBV5-6 and TRBJ1-1; TRBD1 matches 7 bases. The ends lost 3 bases at V and 2 bases at J; junction bases unmatched: 7. This CDR3 is 15 amino acids long. Germline V gene sequence: CDR1 SGHDT, CDR2 YYEEEE. This CDR3 is CASSWGDRVNTEAFF. CDR3 nucleotide sequence: TGTGCCAGCAGCTGGGGTGACAGGGTCAACACTGAAGCTTTCTTT.

The V call is TRBV19, the J call TRBJ1-1; D might be TRBD1 (5 bases). Germline V gene sequence: CDR1 LNHDA, CDR2 SQIVND (reference sequence). The CDR3 is made up of 14 amino acids. V was pared by 2 bases and J by 6 bases, with 13 bases between. The CDR3 loop is CASSINRGSPEAFF. The DNA for the CDR3 is TGTGCCAGTAGTATAAATCGGGGGTCCCCTGAAGCTTTCTTT.

The chain links TRBV12-5 to TRBJ2-1; weak D call: TRBD2 (6 bases). V was cut by 8 bases and J by 2 bases, with 13 bases left in between. The germline V gene encodes CDR1 LGHNT and CDR2 FRNRAP. The CDR3 runs 14 residues. The DNA for the CDR3 is TGTGCTAGTCGGCGGGGAGACACCTACAATGAGCAGTTCTTC. Amino acid sequence: CASRRGDTYNEQFF.

The V call is TRBV10-3, the J call TRBJ2-3; 9 bases map to TRBD2. The V and J ends lost 6 bases and 4 bases, in that order; junction bases with no gene match: 8. The CDR3 sequence is 15 residues long. Per germline, CDR1 ENHRY and CDR2 SYGVKD. CDR3 region: CAIRFGSGSSDTQYF. The CDR3 DNA follows: TGTGCCATCAGGTTTGGTAGCGGGAGTTCAGATACGCAGTATTTT.

The chain has TRBV15 and TRBJ2-7; TRBD1 is a possible D gene (5 bases). The CDR3 loop spans 16 amino acids. Germline V CDR1 and CDR2: LNHNV, YYDKDF (reference sequence). V was clipped by 1 base and J by 2 bases, with 15 bases between them. The CDR3: CATSRGRKTGTYEQYF. The CDR3 nucleotides are TGTGCCACCAGCAGAGGACGGAAAACAGGTACCTACGAGCAGTACTTC. Full variable domain (remainder filled in from reference TRBV15 and TRBJ2-7): DAMVIQNPRYQVTQFGKPVTLSCSQTLNHNVMYWYQQKSSQAPKLLFHYYDKDFNNEADTPDNFQSRRPNTSFCFLDIRSPGLGDTAMYLCATSRGRKTGTYEQYFGPGTRLTVT.